The clone carrying this T cell receptor (beta chain) has just a few counts. Its antigen is currently unknown. The data originate from a study of T cells in localized non-small cell lung cancer. Study results and limitations: A median approximately 59 of the top 100 tumor clones appeared in adjacent lung. Elevated blood T cell density was associated with longer overall survival. The study found T cell clonality highest in uninvolved adjacent lung, above tumor.

The CDR3 loop spans 15 amino acids. Measured with immunoSEQ multiplex PCR; TCRdb has only the in-frame clones, and not every one. Of just over 1,500 clones detected, about two fifths appear once; the ten largest clones hold more than 15%. This specimen was lung tumor tissue, taken before any cancer treatment. The chain joins TRBV7-5 to TRBJ1-2. TRBV7-5 is a pseudogene. The sequence came from a woman aged 35 to 75 with stage I squamous cell lung carcinoma. CDR3 DNA sequence: TGTGCCAGCAGCTTGGAGGGCAGTAAAAATTATGGCTACACCTTC. Amino acids: CASSLEGSKNYGYTF.